One and the same sample provided the 5 T cell receptor beta chains below, sequenced in a study of vaccination effects on CD4 cells after COVID-19. These TCRs are of unknown antigen specificity. Sequencing followed a ViraFEST assay step that expanded antigen-specific CD4+ T cells with viral peptide pools. The culture ran for 10 days before CD4+ T cells were isolated. Prior SARS-CoV-2 infection was absent in the vaccine recipients, as shown by negative nucleocapsid antibodies. TCRdb's table, derived via immunoSEQ multiplex PCR, lists solely in-frame clones and lacks some. The sample has about 73,000 clones; about four fifths are singletons. The source material was CD4+ T cells from PBMCs cultured with SARS-CoV-2 spike peptides, sampled before COVID-19 vaccination. These receptors came from a human donor who received a COVID-19 vaccine.

The chain is built from TRBV18 and TRBJ2-5; D is unresolved. This CDR3 spans 15 amino acids. Germline assignment: CDR1 KGHSH and CDR2 LQKENI. V lost 5 bases and J lost 1, with 14 bases in between. CDR3 region: CASSVNSGIQETQYF. Here the CDR3 DNA reads TGTGCCAGCTCAGTCAATTCAGGAATCCAAGAGACCCAGTACTTC.

The genes are TRBV6-5 and TRBJ2-3; 7 bases are a match to TRBD1. The CDR3 is 16 residues long. V shed 2 bases, J shed 0 bases, and the junction held 5 bases outside the gene matches. Germline V gives CDR1 MNHEY, CDR2 SVGAGI. Here the CDR3 DNA reads TGTGCCAGCAGTTACAGAGGGGGCCCTAGCACAGATACGCAGTATTTT. As protein: CASSYRGGPSTDTQYF.

This sequence joins TRBV11-2 and TRBJ1-5, with 12 positions matching TRBD1. Germline CDR1 and CDR2: SGHAT and FQNNGV. This CDR3 region has 18 residues. V lost 6 bases, J lost 4 bases, and 13 bases stayed unmatched. CDR3 nucleotide sequence: TGTGCCAGCAGTTTCCGGGACAGGGGGCTTTTTTGGAATCAGCCCCAGCATTTT. Protein: CASSFRDRGLFWNQPQHF.

This chain connects TRBV9 to TRBJ2-3; D tentatively fits TRBD1 or TRBD2 (5 bases each). The CDR3 length is 16 residues. CDR1 is SGDLS, CDR2 YYNGEE, per germline. The ends were cut back, 0 bases at V and 5 bases at J, with 16 bases in the middle. Here the CDR3 DNA reads TGTGCCAGCAGCGTAGGGGGCAGGGCAGGAGGAGATACGCAGTATTTT. Amino acid sequence: CASSVGGRAGGDTQYF.

The rearrangement uses TRBV28 and TRBJ2-7; TRBD1 is a possible D gene (6 bases). This CDR3 comprises 13 residues. Germline V gene sequence: CDR1 MDHEN, CDR2 SYDVKM. Trimming removed 1 base at V and 3 bases at J, with 7 bases between. The CDR3: CASSLSDSYEQYV. CDR3 DNA sequence: TGTGCCAGCAGTTTATCGGACAGCTACGAGCAGTACGTC.